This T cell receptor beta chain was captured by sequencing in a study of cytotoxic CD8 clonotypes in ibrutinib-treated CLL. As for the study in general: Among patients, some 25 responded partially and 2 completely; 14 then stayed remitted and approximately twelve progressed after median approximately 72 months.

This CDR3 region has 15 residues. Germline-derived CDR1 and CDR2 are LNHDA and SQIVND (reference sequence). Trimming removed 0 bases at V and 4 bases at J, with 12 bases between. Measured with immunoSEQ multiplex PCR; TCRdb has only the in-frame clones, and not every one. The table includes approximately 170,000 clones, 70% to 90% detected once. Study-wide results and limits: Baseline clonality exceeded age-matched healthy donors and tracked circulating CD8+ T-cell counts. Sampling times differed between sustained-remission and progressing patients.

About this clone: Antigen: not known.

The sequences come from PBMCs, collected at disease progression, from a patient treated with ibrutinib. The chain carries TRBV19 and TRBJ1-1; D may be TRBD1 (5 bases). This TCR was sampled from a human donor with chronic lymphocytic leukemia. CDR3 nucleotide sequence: TGTGCCAGTAGTATAGATCGGGACTCTATCACTGAAGCTTTCTTT. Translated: CASSIDRDSITEAFF.